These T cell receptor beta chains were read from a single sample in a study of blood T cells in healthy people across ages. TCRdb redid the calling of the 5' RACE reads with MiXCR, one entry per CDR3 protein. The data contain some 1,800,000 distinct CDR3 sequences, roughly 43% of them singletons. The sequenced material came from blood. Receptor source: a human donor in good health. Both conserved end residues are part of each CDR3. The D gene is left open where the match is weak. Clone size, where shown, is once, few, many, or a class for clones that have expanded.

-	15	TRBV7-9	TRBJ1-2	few	TGTGCCACCCTCGGCGGACTGGAGCATAACTATGGCTACACCTTC	CATLGGLEHNYGYTF
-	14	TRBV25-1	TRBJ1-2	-	TGTGCCAGCAGTGGGGGAGGGACCCCGTATGGCCACACCTTC	CASSGGGTPYGHTF
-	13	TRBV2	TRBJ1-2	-	TGTGCCAACCAGAGGGGGGAGGCCTATGGCTACACCTTC	CANQRGEAYGYTF
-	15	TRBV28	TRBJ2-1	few	TGTGCCAGCAGCCACACAGGTCCCAACCCCCATGAGCAGTTCTTC	CASSHTGPNPHEQFF
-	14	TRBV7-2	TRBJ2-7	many	TGTGCCAGCAGCCCCCTCCGTAGCTCCTACGAGCAGTACTTC	CASSPLRSSYEQYF
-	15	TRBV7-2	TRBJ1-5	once	TGTGCCAGCAGTTTTAACACGGGGGGCAATCAGCCCCAGCATTTT	CASSFNTGGNQPQHF
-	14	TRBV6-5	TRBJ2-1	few	TGTGCCAGCAACTCGGGACTGGGATACAATGAGCAGTTCTTC	CASNSGLGYNEQFF
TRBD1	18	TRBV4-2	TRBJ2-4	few	TGTGCCAGCAGCCAAGTTCACGACAGGGGCCTAGCCAAAAACATTCAGTACTTC	CASSQVHDRGLAKNIQYF
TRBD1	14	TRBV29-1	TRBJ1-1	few	TGCAGCGTCGAGACAGGGAAGGTGGGCACTGAAGCTTTCTTT	CSVETGKVGTEAFF
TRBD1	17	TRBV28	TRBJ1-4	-	TGTGCCAGCAGTTCCGACCTTGACAGGGGGCTAGATGAAAAACTGTTTTTT	CASSSDLDRGLDEKLFF
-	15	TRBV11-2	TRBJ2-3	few	TGTGCCAGCAGCCATAGGGGTTTTGGCACAGATACGCAGTATTTT	CASSHRGFGTDTQYF
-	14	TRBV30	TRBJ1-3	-	TGTGCCTGGAGTCGAAACGTACAGGGAAACACCATATATTTT	CAWSRNVQGNTIYF
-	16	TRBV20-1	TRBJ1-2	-	TGCAGTGCTAGTAATTATCGGGCGGAGGAAACCTATGGCTACACCTTC	CSASNYRAEETYGYTF
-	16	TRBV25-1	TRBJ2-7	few	TGTGCCAGCAGTGAATATTTCCGGGACAACTCCTACGAGCAGTACTTC	CASSEYFRDNSYEQYF
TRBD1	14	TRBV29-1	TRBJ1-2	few	TGCAGCGTTGAAGGGGACAGGATCGGGAGTGGCTACACCTTC	CSVEGDRIGSGYTF
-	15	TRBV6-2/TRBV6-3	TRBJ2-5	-	TGTGCCAGCAGAAGCGATTGGGACCCACAAGAGACCCAGTACTTC	CASRSDWDPQETQYF
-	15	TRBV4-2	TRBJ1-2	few	TGTGCCAGCAGCCATCCAAAACAGCCTAGCTATGGCTACACCTTC	CASSHPKQPSYGYTF
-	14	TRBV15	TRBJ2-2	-	TGTGCCACCGGGGACCCCGCGAACACCGGGGAGCTGTTTTTT	CATGDPANTGELFF
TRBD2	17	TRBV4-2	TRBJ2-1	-	TGTGCCAGCAGCCAAGGGACTAGCGGGGACTCCTACAATGAGCAGTTCTTC	CASSQGTSGDSYNEQFF
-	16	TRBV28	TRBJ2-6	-	TGTGCCAGCAGTTTGGCCCACGGCGGGGGGGCCAACGTCCTGACTTTC	CASSLAHGGGANVLTF